This T cell receptor beta chain is from a study of blood T cell repertoires in COVID-19. Overall study: Whether acute or convalescent, the COVID-19 samples came from the United States, Italy and Spain. T cells, B-cell-depleted T cells, or PBMCs supplied cDNA or gDNA.

The method was immunoSEQ multiplex PCR; TCRdb's version includes in-frame clones alone and lacks a portion of them. Seen here are approximately 440,000 clones, roughly 87% observed once, and the top ten hold 0.55% to 0.75%. Enrollees, 18 to 89 years old, lived in 24 US areas. In assigning cohorts, the study relied on participant-reported clinical history. This sequence was found in a man in his late teens or twenties who had recovered from COVID-19. The sample taken for sequencing was PBMCs or T cells enriched from blood (not recorded which).

The CDR3 coding sequence is TGTGCCAGCAGCAAAAGGGGAACAGATACGCAGTATTTT. Its translation is CASSKRGTDTQYF. The V and J genes are TRBV2 and TRBJ2-3; D might be TRBD1 (5 bases). V lost 6 bases, J lost 3 bases, and 10 bases lay in between. The CDR3 is made up of 13 amino acids. Germline CDR1 and CDR2: SNHLY and FYNNEI. The complete variable domain, with remaining parts taken from reference TRBV2 and TRBJ2-3, reads EPEVTQTPSHQVTQMGQEVILRCVPISNHLYFYWYRQILGQKVEFLVSFYNNEISEKSEIFDDQFSVERPDGSNFTLKIRSTKLEDSAMYFCASSKRGTDTQYFGPGTRLTVL.